This TCR beta chain was profiled in a study of regulatory and conventional T cells in RAG deficiency. V was pared by 0 bases and J by 6 bases, with 6 bases between. CDR3 size: 13 residues. Germline V gives CDR1 MNHEY, CDR2 SMNVEV (reference sequence). TCRdb's copy holds only in-frame clones and misses some; the assay was immunoSEQ multiplex PCR. This repertoire shows fewer than 35,000 clones, 85% to 90% found once; its top ten account for 5% to 6.5%. These data also featured in a second study, about regulatory T cells. This second report adds: Amplification used 52 TRBV primers and 13 TRBJ primers.

Material for sequencing was CD8+ T cells sorted from blood. The chain combines TRBV27 with TRBJ2-1; maybe TRBD2 (6 bases). This clonotype was obtained from a human donor in good health. Here the CDR3 DNA reads TGTGCCAGCAGTTTATCGGGGGGCAATGAGCAGTTCTTC. It translates to CASSLSGGNEQFF.